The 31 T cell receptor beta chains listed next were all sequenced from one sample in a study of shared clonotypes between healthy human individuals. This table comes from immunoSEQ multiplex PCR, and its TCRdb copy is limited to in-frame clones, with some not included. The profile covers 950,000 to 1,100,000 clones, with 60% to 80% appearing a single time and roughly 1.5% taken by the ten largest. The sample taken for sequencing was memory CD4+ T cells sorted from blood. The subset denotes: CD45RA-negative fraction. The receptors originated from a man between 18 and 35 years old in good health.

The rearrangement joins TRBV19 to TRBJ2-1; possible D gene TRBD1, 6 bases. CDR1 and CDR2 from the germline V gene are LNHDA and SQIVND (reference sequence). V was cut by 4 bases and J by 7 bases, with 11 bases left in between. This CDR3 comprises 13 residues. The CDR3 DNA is TGTGCCAGTAGTACAGGGGTTTCGAATGAGCAGTTCTTC. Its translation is CASSTGVSNEQFF. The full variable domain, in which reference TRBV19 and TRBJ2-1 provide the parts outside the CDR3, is DGGITQSPKYLFRKEGQNVTLSCEQNLNHDAMYWYRQDPGQGLRLIYYSQIVNDFQKGDIAEGYSVSREKKESFPLTVTSAQKNPTAFYLCASSTGVSNEQFFGPGTRLTVL.

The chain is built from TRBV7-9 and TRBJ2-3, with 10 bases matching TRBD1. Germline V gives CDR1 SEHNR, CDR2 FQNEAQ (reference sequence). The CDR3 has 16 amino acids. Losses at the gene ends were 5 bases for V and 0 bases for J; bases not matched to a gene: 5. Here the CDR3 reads CASSHGQGVSTDTQYF. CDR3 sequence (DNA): TGTGCCAGCAGCCACGGACAGGGGGTCAGCACAGATACGCAGTATTTT.

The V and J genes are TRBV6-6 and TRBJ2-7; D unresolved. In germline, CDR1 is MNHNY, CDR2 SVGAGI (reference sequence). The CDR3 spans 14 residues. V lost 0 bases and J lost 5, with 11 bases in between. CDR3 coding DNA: TGTGCCAGCAGTTACTCCCACTCCGGCGACGAGCAGTACTTC. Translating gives CASSYSHSGDEQYF.

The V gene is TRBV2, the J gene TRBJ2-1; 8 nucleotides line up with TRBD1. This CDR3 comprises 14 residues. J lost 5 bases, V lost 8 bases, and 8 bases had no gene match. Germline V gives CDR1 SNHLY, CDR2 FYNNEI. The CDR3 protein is CASRPGQANNEQFF. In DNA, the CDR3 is TGTGCCAGCCGTCCGGGACAGGCGAACAATGAGCAGTTCTTC.

CDR3 sequence: CASSAGNTDTQYF. DNA of the CDR3: TGCGCCAGCAGCGCGGGGAACACAGATACGCAGTATTTT. The V and J genes are TRBV5-1 and TRBJ2-3, with D maybe TRBD2 (6 bases). Germline CDR1 reads SGHRS; CDR2 reads YFSETQ. The CDR3 has 13 amino acids. V was shortened by 4 bases and J by 2 bases, with 8 bases between the two germline ends.

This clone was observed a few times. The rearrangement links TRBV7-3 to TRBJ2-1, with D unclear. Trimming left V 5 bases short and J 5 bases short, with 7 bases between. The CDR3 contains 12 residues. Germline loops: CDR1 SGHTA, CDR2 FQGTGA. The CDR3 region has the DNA TGTGCCAGCAGCGCGACGGACAATGAGCAGTTCTTC. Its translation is CASSATDNEQFF.

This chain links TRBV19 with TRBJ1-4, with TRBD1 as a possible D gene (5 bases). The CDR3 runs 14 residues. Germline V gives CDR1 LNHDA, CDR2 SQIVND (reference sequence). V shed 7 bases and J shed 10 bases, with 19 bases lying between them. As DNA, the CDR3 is TGTGCCAGTACCATGACAGCCAAGATGGGAAAACTGTTTTTT. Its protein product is CASTMTAKMGKLFF.

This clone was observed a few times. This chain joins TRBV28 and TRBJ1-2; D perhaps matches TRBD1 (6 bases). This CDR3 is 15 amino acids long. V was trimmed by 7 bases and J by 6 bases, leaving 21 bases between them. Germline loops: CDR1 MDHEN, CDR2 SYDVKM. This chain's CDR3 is CASILSAGALNGYTF. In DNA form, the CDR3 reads TGTGCCAGCATCCTAAGTGCAGGGGCTCTGAATGGCTACACCTTC.

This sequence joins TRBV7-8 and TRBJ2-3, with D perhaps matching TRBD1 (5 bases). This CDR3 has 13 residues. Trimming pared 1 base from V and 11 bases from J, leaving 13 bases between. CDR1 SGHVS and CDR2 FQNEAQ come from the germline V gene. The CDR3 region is CASSLDPGMGQYF. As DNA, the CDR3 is TGTGCCAGCAGCTTAGACCCAGGGATGGGGCAGTATTTT.

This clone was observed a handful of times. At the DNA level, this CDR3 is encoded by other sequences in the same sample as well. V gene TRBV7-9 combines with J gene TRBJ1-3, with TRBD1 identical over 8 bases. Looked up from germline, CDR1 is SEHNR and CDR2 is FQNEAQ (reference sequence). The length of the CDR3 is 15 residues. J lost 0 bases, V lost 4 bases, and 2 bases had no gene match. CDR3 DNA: TGTGCCAGCAGCTCTACAGGGGGCTCTGGAAACACCATATATTTT. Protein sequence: CASSSTGGSGNTIYF.

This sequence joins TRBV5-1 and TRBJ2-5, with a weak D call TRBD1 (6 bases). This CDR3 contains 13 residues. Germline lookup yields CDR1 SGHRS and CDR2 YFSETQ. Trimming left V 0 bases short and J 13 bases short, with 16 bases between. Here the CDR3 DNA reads TGCGCCAGCAGCTTGGAGCAGGGGTCCTATATGTACTTC. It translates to CASSLEQGSYMYF. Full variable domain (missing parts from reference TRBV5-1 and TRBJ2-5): KAGVTQTPRYLIKTRGQQVTLSCSPISGHRSVSWYQQTPGQGLQFLFEYFSETQRNKGNFPGRFSGRQFSNSRSEMNVSTLELGDSALYLCASSLEQGSYMYFGPGTRLLVL.

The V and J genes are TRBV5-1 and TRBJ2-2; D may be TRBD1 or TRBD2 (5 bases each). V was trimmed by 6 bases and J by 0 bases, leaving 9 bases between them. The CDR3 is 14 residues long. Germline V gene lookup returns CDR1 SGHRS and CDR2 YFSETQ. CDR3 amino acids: CASTGTPNTGELFF. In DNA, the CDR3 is TGCGCCAGCACCGGGACCCCGAACACCGGGGAGCTGTTTTTT.

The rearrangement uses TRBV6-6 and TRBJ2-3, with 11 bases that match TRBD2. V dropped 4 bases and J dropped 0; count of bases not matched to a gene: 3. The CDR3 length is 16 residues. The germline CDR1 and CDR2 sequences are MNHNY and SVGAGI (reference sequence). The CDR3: CASSFLAGGSTDTQYF. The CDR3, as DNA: TGTGCCAGCAGTTTTCTAGCGGGAGGAAGCACAGATACGCAGTATTTT.

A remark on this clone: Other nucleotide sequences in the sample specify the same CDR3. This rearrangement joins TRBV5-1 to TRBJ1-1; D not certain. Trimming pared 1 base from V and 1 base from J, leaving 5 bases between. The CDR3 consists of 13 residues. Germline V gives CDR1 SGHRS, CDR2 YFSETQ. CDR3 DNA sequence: TGCGCCAGCAGCTTGCAACAGAACACTGAAGCTTTCTTT. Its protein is CASSLQQNTEAFF.

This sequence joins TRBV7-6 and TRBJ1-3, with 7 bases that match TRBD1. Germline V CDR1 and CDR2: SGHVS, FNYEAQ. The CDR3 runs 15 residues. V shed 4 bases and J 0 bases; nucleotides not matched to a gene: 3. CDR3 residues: CASSSGGISGNTIYF. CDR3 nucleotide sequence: TGTGCCAGCAGCTCAGGGGGGATCTCTGGAAACACCATATATTTT. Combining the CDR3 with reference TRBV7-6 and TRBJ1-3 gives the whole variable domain GAGVSQSPRYKVTKRGQDVALRCDPISGHVSLYWYRQALGQGPEFLTYFNYEAQQDKSGLPNDRFSAERPEGSISTLTIQRTEQRDSAMYRCASSSGGISGNTIYFGEGSWLTVV.

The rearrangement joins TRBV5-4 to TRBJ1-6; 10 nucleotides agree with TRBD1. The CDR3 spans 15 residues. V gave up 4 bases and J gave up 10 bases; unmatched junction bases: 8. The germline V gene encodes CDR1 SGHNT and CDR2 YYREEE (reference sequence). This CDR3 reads CASSPRDRGFSPLHF. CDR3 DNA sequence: TGTGCCAGCAGCCCCCGGGACAGGGGTTTCTCACCCCTCCACTTT.

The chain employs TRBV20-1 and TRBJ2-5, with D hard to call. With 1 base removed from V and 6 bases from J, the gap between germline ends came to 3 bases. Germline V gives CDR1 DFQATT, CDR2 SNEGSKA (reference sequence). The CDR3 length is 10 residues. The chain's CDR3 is CSARVKTQYF. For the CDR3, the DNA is TGCAGTGCTAGAGTAAAGACCCAGTACTTC.

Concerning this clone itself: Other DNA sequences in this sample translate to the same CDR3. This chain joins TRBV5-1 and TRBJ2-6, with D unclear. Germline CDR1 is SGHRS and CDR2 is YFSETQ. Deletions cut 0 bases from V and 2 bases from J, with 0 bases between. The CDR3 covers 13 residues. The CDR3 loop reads CASSLAGANVLTF. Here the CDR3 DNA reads TGCGCCAGCAGCTTGGCTGGGGCCAACGTCCTGACTTTC.

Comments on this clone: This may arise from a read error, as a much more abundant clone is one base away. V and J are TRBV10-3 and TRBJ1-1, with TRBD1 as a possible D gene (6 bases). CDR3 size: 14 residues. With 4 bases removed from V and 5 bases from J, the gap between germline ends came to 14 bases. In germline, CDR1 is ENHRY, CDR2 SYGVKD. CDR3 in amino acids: CAISASAGVTEAFF. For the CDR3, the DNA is TGTGCCATCAGTGCGTCCGCAGGGGTGACTGAAGCTTTCTTT.

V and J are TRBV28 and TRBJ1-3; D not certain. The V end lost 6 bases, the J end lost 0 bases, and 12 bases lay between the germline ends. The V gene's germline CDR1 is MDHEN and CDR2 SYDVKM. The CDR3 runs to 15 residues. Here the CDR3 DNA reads TGTGCCAGCAGCATATCGACCCGCTCTGGAAACACCATATATTTT. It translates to CASSISTRSGNTIYF.

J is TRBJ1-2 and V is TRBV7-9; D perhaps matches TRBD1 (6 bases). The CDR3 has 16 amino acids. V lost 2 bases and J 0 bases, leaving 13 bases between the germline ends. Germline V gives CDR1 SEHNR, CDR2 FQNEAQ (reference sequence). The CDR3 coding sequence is TGTGCCAGCAGCTTATCTCAGGGGCGGTCTAACTATGGCTACACCTTC. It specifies CASSLSQGRSNYGYTF. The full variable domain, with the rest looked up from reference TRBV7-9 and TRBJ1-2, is DTGVSQNPRHKITKRGQNVTFRCDPISEHNRLYWYRQTLGQGPEFLTYFQNEAQLEKSRLLSDRFSAERPKGSFSTLEIQRTEQGDSAMYLCASSLSQGRSNYGYTFGSGTRLTVV.

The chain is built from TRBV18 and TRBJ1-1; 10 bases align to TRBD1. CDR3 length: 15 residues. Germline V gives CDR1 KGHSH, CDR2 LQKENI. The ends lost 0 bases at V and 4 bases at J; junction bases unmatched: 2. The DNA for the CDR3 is TGTGCCAGCTCACCACCCGACAGGGGGCTCACTGAAGCTTTCTTT. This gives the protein CASSPPDRGLTEAFF.

CDR3: CASGQGETQYF. CDR3 nucleotide sequence: TGTGCCAGTGGACAGGGAGAGACCCAGTACTTC. V usage is TRBV10-3 and J usage is TRBJ2-5; 8 bases fit TRBD1. V shed 10 bases and J 4 bases; nucleotides not matched to a gene: 2. CDR3 length: 11 amino acids. Germline CDR1 ENHRY, CDR2 SYGVKD.

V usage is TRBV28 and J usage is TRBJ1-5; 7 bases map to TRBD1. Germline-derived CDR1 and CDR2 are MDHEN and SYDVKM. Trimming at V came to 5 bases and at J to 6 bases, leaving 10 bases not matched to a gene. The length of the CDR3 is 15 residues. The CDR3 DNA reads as TGTGCCAGCAGTAACACACAGGGGTTTGCTCAGCCCCAGCATTTT. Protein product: CASSNTQGFAQPQHF.

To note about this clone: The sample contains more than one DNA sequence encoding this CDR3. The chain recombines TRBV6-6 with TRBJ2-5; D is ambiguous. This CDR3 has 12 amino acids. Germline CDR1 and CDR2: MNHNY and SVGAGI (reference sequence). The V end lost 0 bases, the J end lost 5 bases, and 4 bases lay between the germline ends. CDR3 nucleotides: TGTGCCAGCAGTTACTCAGGGGAGACCCAGTACTTC. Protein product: CASSYSGETQYF.

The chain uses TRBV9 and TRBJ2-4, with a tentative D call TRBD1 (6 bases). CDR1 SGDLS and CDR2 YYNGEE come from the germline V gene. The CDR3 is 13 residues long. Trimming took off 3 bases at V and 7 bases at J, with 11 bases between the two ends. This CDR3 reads CASSGGTGNIQYF. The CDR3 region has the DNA TGTGCCAGCAGCGGCGGAACAGGGAACATTCAGTACTTC.

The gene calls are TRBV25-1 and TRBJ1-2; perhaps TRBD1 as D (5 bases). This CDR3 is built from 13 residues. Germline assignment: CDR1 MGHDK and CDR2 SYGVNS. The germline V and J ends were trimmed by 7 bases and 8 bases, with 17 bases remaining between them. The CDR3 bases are TGTGCCAGCACATCTCAGGGTGTTAGCGGCTACACCTTC. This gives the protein CASTSQGVSGYTF.

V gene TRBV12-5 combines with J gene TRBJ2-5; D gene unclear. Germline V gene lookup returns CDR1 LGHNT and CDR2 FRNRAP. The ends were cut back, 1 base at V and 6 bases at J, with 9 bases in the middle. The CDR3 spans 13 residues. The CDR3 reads CASGLDGLQTQYF. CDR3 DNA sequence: TGTGCTAGTGGTTTGGACGGTTTGCAGACCCAGTACTTC. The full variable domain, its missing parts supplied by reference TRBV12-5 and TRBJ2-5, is DARVTQTPRHKVTEMGQEVTMRCQPILGHNTVFWYRQTMMQGLELLAYFRNRAPLDDSGMPKDRFSAEMPDATLATLKIQPSEPRDSAVYFCASGLDGLQTQYFGPGTRLLVL.

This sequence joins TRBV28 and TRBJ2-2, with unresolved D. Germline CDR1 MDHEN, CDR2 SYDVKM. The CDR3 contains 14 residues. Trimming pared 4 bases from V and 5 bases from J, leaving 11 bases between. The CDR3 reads CASSSGARTGELFF. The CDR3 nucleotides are TGTGCCAGCAGTTCGGGCGCTAGAACCGGGGAGCTGTTTTTT.

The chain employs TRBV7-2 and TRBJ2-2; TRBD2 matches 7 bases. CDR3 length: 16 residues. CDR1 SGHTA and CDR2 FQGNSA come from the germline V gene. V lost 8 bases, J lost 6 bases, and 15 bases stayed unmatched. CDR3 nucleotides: TGTGCCAGCCCCGCCTCGGGGGGTATTAATTCCGGGGAGCTGTTTTTT. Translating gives CASPASGGINSGELFF. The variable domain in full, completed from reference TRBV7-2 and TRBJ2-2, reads GAGVSQSPSNKVTEKGKDVELRCDPISGHTALYWYRQSLGQGLEFLIYFQGNSAPDKSGLPSDRFSAERTGGSVSTLTIQRTQQEDSAVYLCASPASGGINSGELFFGEGSRLTVL.

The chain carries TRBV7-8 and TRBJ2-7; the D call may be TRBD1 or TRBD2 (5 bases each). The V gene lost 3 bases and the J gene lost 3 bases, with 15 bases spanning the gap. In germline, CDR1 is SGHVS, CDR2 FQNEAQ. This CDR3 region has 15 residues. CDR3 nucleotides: TGTGCCAGCAGCTTGGGGCCGGGGCTTGACTACGAGCAGTACTTC. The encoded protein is CASSLGPGLDYEQYF.